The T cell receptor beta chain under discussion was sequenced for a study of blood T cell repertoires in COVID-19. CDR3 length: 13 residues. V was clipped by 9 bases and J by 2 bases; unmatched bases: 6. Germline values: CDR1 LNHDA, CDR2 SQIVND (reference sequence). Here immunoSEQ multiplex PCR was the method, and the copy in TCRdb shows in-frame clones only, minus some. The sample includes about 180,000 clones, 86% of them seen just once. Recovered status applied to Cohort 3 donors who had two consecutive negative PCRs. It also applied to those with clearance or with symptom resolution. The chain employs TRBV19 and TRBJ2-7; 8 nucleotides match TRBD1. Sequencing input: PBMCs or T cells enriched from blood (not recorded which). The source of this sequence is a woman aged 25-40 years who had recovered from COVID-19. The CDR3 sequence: CASNTGGTYEQYF. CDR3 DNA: TGTGCCAGCAACACAGGGGGGACCTACGAGCAGTACTTC. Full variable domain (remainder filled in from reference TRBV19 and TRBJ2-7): DGGITQSPKYLFRKEGQNVTLSCEQNLNHDAMYWYRQDPGQGLRLIYYSQIVNDFQKGDIAEGYSVSREKKESFPLTVTSAQKNPTAFYLCASNTGGTYEQYFGPGTRLTVT.